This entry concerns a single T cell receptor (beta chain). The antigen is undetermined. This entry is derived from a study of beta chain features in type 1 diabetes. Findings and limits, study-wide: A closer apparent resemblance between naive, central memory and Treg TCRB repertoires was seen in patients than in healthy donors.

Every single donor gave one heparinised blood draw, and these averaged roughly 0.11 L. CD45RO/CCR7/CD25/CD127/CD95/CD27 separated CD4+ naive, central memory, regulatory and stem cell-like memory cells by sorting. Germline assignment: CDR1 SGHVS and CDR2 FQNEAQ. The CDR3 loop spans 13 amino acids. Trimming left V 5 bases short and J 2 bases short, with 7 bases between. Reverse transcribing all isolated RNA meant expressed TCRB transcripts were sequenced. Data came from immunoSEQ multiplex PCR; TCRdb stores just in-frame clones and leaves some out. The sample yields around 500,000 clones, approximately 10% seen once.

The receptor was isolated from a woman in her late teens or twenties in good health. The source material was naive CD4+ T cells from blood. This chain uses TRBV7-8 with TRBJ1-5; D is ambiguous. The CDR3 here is CASSPRGNQPQHF. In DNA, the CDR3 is TGTGCCAGCAGCCCGCGGGGCAATCAGCCCCAGCATTTT.